This record looks at one TCR beta chain sequence and its context. Produced via immunoSEQ multiplex PCR; TCRdb's table is partial and in-frame only. Among about 22,000 clones listed, about 60% were seen once. The data stem from a study of graft-versus-host responses after intestinal transplantation. CDR1 MNHNS and CDR2 SASEGT come from the germline V gene. Trimming pared 8 bases from V and 2 bases from J, leaving 12 bases between. The CDR3 contains 13 residues. The sequencing here drew on alloreactive CD4+ T cells from a mixed lymphocyte reaction culture, taken before intestinal transplant. The subset was: CFSE-low proliferating T cells sorted from approximately six-day pre-transplant mixed lymphocyte reaction (GvH or HvG direction). V usage is TRBV6-1 and J usage is TRBJ1-1; D unclear. This TCR derives from a human patient who received an intestinal transplant. The CDR3 DNA reads as TGTGCCAGCTCCGAAGCATTTAACACTGAAGCTTTCTTT. Residues: CASSEAFNTEAFF.